A single sample gave rise to the 9 T cell receptor delta chains below, sequenced in a study of gamma-delta T cells after stem cell transplantation. TCRdb fed the RT-PCR reads to CATT. This table has about 1,900 delta-chain clones, over 45% appearing once. Material for sequencing was gamma-delta T cells. The receptors shown here come from a human donor. It is not recorded whose cells these are; they may come from a transplant donor.

The genes are TRDV2 and TRDJ3, with 12 bases aligning to TRDD3. Germline values: CDR1 GEAIGNYY, CDR2 EKD. The CDR3 totals 19 residues. V lost 1 base and J lost 1; bases outside the gene matches: 4. In DNA, the CDR3 is TGTGCCTGTGACACTTTACTGGGGGATACTTCCTGGGACACCCGACAGATGTTTTTC. Amino acid sequence: CACDTLLGDTSWDTRQMFF.

The chain couples TRDV2 to TRDJ3; D gene unclear. This CDR3 has 21 residues. Germline V lookup: CDR1 GEAIGNYY, CDR2 EKD. The germline V and J ends were trimmed by 0 bases and 0 bases, with 20 bases remaining between them. The CDR3 DNA reads as TGTGCCTGTGACACCGGCTGGTCATCGACCGCTAGCTCCTGGGACACCCGACAGATGTTTTTC. Protein product: CACDTGWSSTASSWDTRQMFF.

This clone was observed a handful of times. The gene calls are TRDV2 and TRDJ1; D might be TRDD3 (5 bases). The CDR3 is 13 residues long. Germline loops: CDR1 GEAIGNYY, CDR2 EKD. Trimming stripped 3 bases from V and 4 bases from J, with 11 bases between. CDR3 in DNA: TGTGCCTGTGACGCACTGGCCAGCGATAAACTCATCTTT. This sequence encodes CACDALASDKLIF.

This clone was counted a few times. The genes are TRDV2 and TRDJ1; the match to TRDD3 covers 7 bases. This CDR3 region has 15 residues. From germline, CDR1 is GEAIGNYY and CDR2 EKD. The trim removed 0 bases at V and 1 base at J, leaving 4 bases unmatched. The CDR3 nucleotides read TGTGCCTGTGACACCCTGGGGGGAACCACCGATAAACTCATCTTT. Translated, it gives CACDTLGGTTDKLIF.

This clone is deemed large. With a far larger clone one base away, a read error is the likely cause. The V gene is TRDV3, the J gene TRDJ1; D remains ambiguous. Germline loops: CDR1 TVYSNPD, CDR2 GDNSRS (reference sequence). The CDR3 has 15 residues. V lost 2 bases to trimming and J lost 6 bases, with 22 bases between them. Here the CDR3 reads CAFETPISHAYKLIF. The CDR3 DNA follows: TGTGCCTTTGAGACCCCTATATCCCACGCCTATAAACTCATCTTT.

This sequence joins TRDV2 and TRDJ3; TRDD3 matches at 11 bases. CDR1 and CDR2 (germline): GEAIGNYY, EKD. Trimming cost V 3 bases and J 2 bases; bases outside gene matches: 8. The CDR3 length is 19 residues. DNA for the CDR3: TGTGCCTGTGACCCGGTACTGGGGGATATAGCCTGGGACACCCGACAGATGTTTTTC. This encodes CACDPVLGDIAWDTRQMFF.

In its sample, this clone is large. The sample holds other DNA sequences that translate to the same CDR3. This chain's CDR3 is CACLLGESSWDTRQMFF. CDR3 nucleotides: TGTGCCTGTCTACTGGGGGAAAGCTCCTGGGACACCCGACAGATGTTTTTC. The genes are TRDV2 and TRDJ3; 9 nucleotides match TRDD3. The CDR3 is made up of 17 amino acids. The germline V gene has CDR1 GEAIGNYY and CDR2 EKD. Unmatched junction bases numbered 5, after V lost 6 bases and J lost 0 bases.

This clone is deemed medium-sized (0.01 to 0.1%). The chain recombines TRDV3 with TRDJ1; D is uncertain. V was cut by 0 bases and J by 3 bases, with 17 bases left in between. Germline V gene data show CDR1 as TVYSNPD and CDR2 as GDNSRS (reference sequence). The CDR3 is 15 amino acids. This CDR3 is CAFSPQYGLADKLIF. The CDR3 DNA follows: TGTGCCTTTAGTCCCCAGTACGGTTTGGCCGATAAACTCATCTTT.

Only a few counts were recorded for this clone. A much larger clone lies one base from this, so it may be a read error. The rearrangement uses TRDV2 and TRDJ1; 13 bases line up with TRDD3. J was trimmed by 2 bases and V by 4 bases; bases with no gene match: 9. The CDR3 is 17 residues long. The germline V gene has CDR1 GEAIGNYY and CDR2 EKD. Here the CDR3 reads CACESLTGGYETDKLIF. CDR3 coding DNA: TGTGCCTGTGAATCCCTTACTGGGGGATACGAGACCGATAAACTCATCTTT.